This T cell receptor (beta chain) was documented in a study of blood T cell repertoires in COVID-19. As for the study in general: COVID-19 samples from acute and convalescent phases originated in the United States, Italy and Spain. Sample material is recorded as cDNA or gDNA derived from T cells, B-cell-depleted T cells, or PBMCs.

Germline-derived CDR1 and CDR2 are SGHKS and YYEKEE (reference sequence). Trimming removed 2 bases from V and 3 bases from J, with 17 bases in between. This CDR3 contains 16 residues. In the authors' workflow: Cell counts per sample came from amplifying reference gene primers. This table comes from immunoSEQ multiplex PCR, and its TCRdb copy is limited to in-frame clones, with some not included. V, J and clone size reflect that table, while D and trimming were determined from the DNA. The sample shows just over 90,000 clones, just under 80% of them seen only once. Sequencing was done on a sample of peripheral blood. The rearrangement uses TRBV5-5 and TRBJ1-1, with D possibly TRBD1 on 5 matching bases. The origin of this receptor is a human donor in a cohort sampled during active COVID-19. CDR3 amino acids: CASSFRAARADTEAFF. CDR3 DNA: TGTGCCAGCAGCTTCAGGGCGGCCAGGGCGGACACTGAAGCTTTCTTT.